Each of the 29 T cell receptor beta chains below was sequenced from the same sample in a study of T cell responses to AZD1222 COVID-19 vaccine. The data were produced by immunoSEQ multiplex PCR, yet TCRdb's version contains in-frame clones alone and is incomplete. This sample carries some 160,000 clones, 80% to 95% of them seen once, and the ten largest clones take 4% to 5.5%. Here the sequenced sample was peripheral blood, taken on day 0 of AZD1222 vaccination. The receptors shown here come from an adult in good health.

This chain connects TRBV12-3 or TRBV12-4 to TRBJ2-7; D is undetermined. V was cut by 3 bases and J by 5 bases, with 8 bases left in between. The CDR3 covers 12 residues. The CDR3: CASSLLHHEQYF. Written as DNA, the CDR3 is TGTGCCAGCAGTTTGTTACACCACGAGCAGTACTTC.

This clone appeared once. V gene TRBV5-1 combines with J gene TRBJ2-1; 10 bases map to TRBD2. There are 16 residues in the CDR3. The V gene's germline CDR1 is SGHRS and CDR2 YFSETQ. V shed 0 bases, J shed 7 bases, and the junction held 7 bases outside the gene matches. The CDR3 bases are TGCGCCAGCAGCTTGGGTGCAGCGGGAGGGAGGAATGAGCAGTTCTTC. It yields the protein CASSLGAAGGRNEQFF. The variable domain in full, completed from reference TRBV5-1 and TRBJ2-1, reads KAGVTQTPRYLIKTRGQQVTLSCSPISGHRSVSWYQQTPGQGLQFLFEYFSETQRNKGNFPGRFSGRQFSNSRSEMNVSTLELGDSALYLCASSLGAAGGRNEQFFGPGTRLTVL.

The V and J genes are TRBV19 and TRBJ1-4; the D gene is possibly TRBD1 (6 bases). Trimming stripped 7 bases from V and 8 bases from J, with 17 bases between. This CDR3 is 14 amino acids long. Germline lookup yields CDR1 LNHDA and CDR2 SQIVND (reference sequence). CDR3 loop: CASKGGPVHEKLFF. CDR3 coding DNA: TGTGCCAGTAAGGGGGGGCCAGTACACGAAAAACTGTTTTTT.

The chain has TRBV7-9 and TRBJ1-2, with 7 bases that match TRBD1. The CDR3 covers 14 residues. Germline V gene data show CDR1 as SEHNR and CDR2 as FQNEAQ (reference sequence). Germline trimming cut 1 base from V and 3 bases from J; bases unmatched to any gene: 2. The CDR3 nucleotides read TGTGCCAGCAGCTTAGAGGGGGCTCACTATGGCTACACCTTC. Its translation: CASSLEGAHYGYTF.

The chain links TRBV28 to TRBJ1-5; D not resolved. The CDR3 covers 13 residues. Germline V gene data show CDR1 as MDHEN and CDR2 as SYDVKM. V was pared by 6 bases and J by 12 bases, with 18 bases between. The CDR3, as DNA: TGTGCCAGCAGAGGTGTTCCGGTTCAGGTCCAGCATTTT. Encoded protein: CASRGVPVQVQHF.

In DNA form, the CDR3 reads TGTGCCAGCAGTCTCCTAGGGTGGGGGGAGCTGTTTTTT. Amino acid sequence: CASSLLGWGELFF. The V call is TRBV7-2, the J call TRBJ2-2; unclear D gene. Trimming pared 6 bases from V and 8 bases from J, leaving 13 bases between. Per the germline V gene, CDR1 is SGHTA and CDR2 is FQGNSA. The CDR3 contains 13 residues.

The chain recombines TRBV4-2 with TRBJ2-1; D tentatively fits TRBD1 or TRBD2 (5 bases each). Germline lookup yields CDR1 LGHNA and CDR2 YNFKEQ. V was shortened by 4 bases and J by 8 bases, with 18 bases between the two germline ends. This CDR3 has 15 amino acids. CDR3 sequence: CASSLKSGGTDEQFF. The CDR3 nucleotides are TGTGCCAGCAGCCTAAAGAGTGGGGGAACGGATGAGCAGTTCTTC.

The rearrangement uses TRBV5-1 and TRBJ1-2; 10 bases map to TRBD1. Germline-derived CDR1 and CDR2 are SGHRS and YFSETQ. J gave up 6 bases and V 0 bases, and 2 bases lay outside the gene matches. This CDR3 has 14 amino acids. CDR3: CASSLAGTGDGYTF. The CDR3 nucleotides are TGCGCCAGCAGCTTGGCCGGGACAGGGGATGGCTACACCTTC.

The chain uses TRBV5-6 and TRBJ2-1; D possibly corresponds to TRBD2 (6 bases). V gave up 2 bases and J gave up 2 bases, with 20 bases separating them. This CDR3 comprises 18 residues. Germline V gene data show CDR1 as SGHDT and CDR2 as YYEEEE. The CDR3 spells CASSFATPLAPTYNEQFF. The CDR3 DNA reads as TGTGCCAGCAGCTTTGCAACCCCTCTAGCGCCTACCTACAATGAGCAGTTCTTC.

The CDR3 reads CASRTNSGRPLWEQYF. In DNA form, the CDR3 reads TGTGCCAGCAGGACGAATAGCGGGAGGCCCCTCTGGGAGCAGTACTTC. V gene TRBV27 combines with J gene TRBJ2-7, with 10 bases matching TRBD2. The CDR3 is made up of 16 amino acids. Losses at the gene ends were 6 bases for V and 7 bases for J; bases not matched to a gene: 15. Germline V CDR1 and CDR2: MNHEY, SMNVEV (reference sequence).

This chain joins TRBV7-9 and TRBJ1-2; 9 bases align to TRBD1. The CDR3 runs 16 residues. The germline V gene has CDR1 SEHNR and CDR2 FQNEAQ (reference sequence). With V trimmed by 2 bases and J by 7 bases, 11 bases remained unmatched. The CDR3, as DNA: TGTGCCAGCAGCTTATCGGGACAGGGCCCCCAAGGTGGCTACACCTTC. This sequence encodes CASSLSGQGPQGGYTF.

The rearrangement links TRBV7-2 to TRBJ1-3; 7 nucleotides agree with TRBD1. V was pared by 0 bases and J by 2 bases, with 13 bases of the junction left unmatched. The germline gives CDR1 SGHTA, CDR2 FQGNSA. The CDR3 loop spans 19 amino acids. Written as DNA, the CDR3 is TGTGCCAGCAGCTTAGCGCGGGGGCAGGGGGATGGAGCTGGAAACACCATATATTTT. This codes for CASSLARGQGDGAGNTIYF.

The rearrangement joins TRBV11-3 to TRBJ1-1; no clear D gene. This CDR3 is built from 12 residues. V was pared by 5 bases and J by 2 bases, with 6 bases between. Germline V gene sequence: CDR1 SGHNT, CDR2 YENEEA. The CDR3 is CASSLRNTEAFF. The CDR3 nucleotides are TGTGCCAGCAGCCTTAGAAACACTGAAGCTTTCTTT.

The chain recombines TRBV5-5 with TRBJ1-4, with unresolved D. Germline V gene sequence: CDR1 SGHKS, CDR2 YYEKEE (reference sequence). This CDR3 is built from 14 residues. Trimming shortened V by 3 bases and J by 8 bases, and 14 bases separated the two germline ends. The CDR3 DNA reads TGTGCCAGCAGCTCTTACGGGATAGGGGAAAAACTGTTTTTT. Encoded protein: CASSSYGIGEKLFF.

The chain has TRBV28 and TRBJ1-5; TRBD1 is a possible D gene (5 bases). Germline lookup yields CDR1 MDHEN and CDR2 SYDVKM. Trimming stripped 5 bases from V and 8 bases from J, with 16 bases between. This CDR3 is built from 14 residues. In DNA form, the CDR3 reads TGTGCCAGCAGTCAAGGGCCGAGGGGCAAGCCCCAGCATTTT. Protein sequence: CASSQGPRGKPQHF.

This sequence joins TRBV18 and TRBJ1-1; TRBD1 agrees at 8 bases. This CDR3 is built from 13 residues. The germline gives CDR1 KGHSH, CDR2 LQKENI. Losses at the gene ends were 5 bases for V and 4 bases for J; bases not matched to a gene: 3. As DNA, the CDR3 is TGTGCCAGCTCATCGGACAGGGTCACTGAAGCTTTCTTT. Protein: CASSSDRVTEAFF.

The chain employs TRBV5-5 and TRBJ2-7, with a tentative D call TRBD1 (5 bases). This CDR3 has 15 amino acids. V was shortened by 0 bases and J by 2 bases, with 12 bases between the two germline ends. Germline V gene data show CDR1 as SGHKS and CDR2 as YYEKEE (reference sequence). CDR3: CASSLGAGYAYEQYF. As DNA, the CDR3 is TGTGCCAGCAGCTTGGGGGCAGGGTACGCCTACGAGCAGTACTTC.

The rearrangement links TRBV25-1 to TRBJ1-4; D is perhaps TRBD1 (5 bases). Germline CDR1 is MGHDK and CDR2 is SYGVNS. V lost 10 bases and J lost 8, with 17 bases in between. CDR3 length equals 13 residues. CDR3 nucleotide sequence: TGTGCCACCTCGGGGGAGTCTACCGAAAAACTGTTTTTT. Translating it yields CATSGESTEKLFF.

This clone was counted a few times. The chain combines TRBV5-1 with TRBJ1-6; weak D call: TRBD1 (5 bases). V lost 3 bases, J lost 9 bases, and 10 bases lay in between. Per the germline V gene, CDR1 is SGHRS and CDR2 is YFSETQ. The CDR3 runs 13 residues. CDR3 amino acids: CASSWEGSSPLHF. The CDR3, as DNA: TGCGCCAGCAGCTGGGAGGGGAGTTCACCCCTCCACTTT.

This clone was found once. The rearrangement uses TRBV28 and TRBJ1-6; no firm D call. Germline V gene sequence: CDR1 MDHEN, CDR2 SYDVKM. The CDR3 covers 12 residues. Trimming stripped 3 bases from V and 7 bases from J, with 4 bases between. The CDR3 region is CASSFPNSPLHF. Here the CDR3 DNA reads TGTGCCAGCAGTTTCCCCAATTCACCCCTCCACTTT.

The CDR3 sequence: CASSTYSGTGDTQYF. CDR3 DNA: TGTGCCAGCAGTACCTATAGCGGGACGGGAGATACGCAGTATTTT. The chain joins TRBV27 to TRBJ2-3; 8 bases are shared with TRBD2. This CDR3 comprises 15 residues. Germline CDR1 MNHEY, CDR2 SMNVEV (reference sequence). V trimming: 5 bases; J trimming: 5 bases; junction bases outside the gene matches: 9.

The V call is TRBV30, the J call TRBJ1-2; D gene uncertain. CDR1 and CDR2 from the germline V gene are GTSNPN and SVGIG (reference sequence). V was clipped by 1 base and J by 0 bases, with 9 bases between them. This CDR3 is 14 amino acids long. CDR3: CAWSEGLSNYGYTF. CDR3 nucleotides: TGTGCCTGGAGTGAGGGTCTCTCTAACTATGGCTACACCTTC.

The chain uses TRBV6-2 or TRBV6-3 and TRBJ2-2; D is unclear. The germline V and J ends were trimmed by 7 bases and 2 bases, with 11 bases remaining between them. The CDR3 loop spans 14 amino acids. Germline lookup yields CDR1 MNHEY and CDR2 SVGEGT. The CDR3 here is CASTPVANTGELFF. DNA for the CDR3: TGTGCCAGCACCCCAGTAGCTAACACCGGGGAGCTGTTTTTT.

This rearrangement joins TRBV7-8 to TRBJ1-5; 9 bases line up with TRBD1. Germline values: CDR1 SGHVS, CDR2 FQNEAQ. This CDR3 comprises 15 residues. The V segment lost 1 base and the J segment 9 bases; nucleotides outside the gene matches: 7. As DNA, the CDR3 is TGTGCCAGCAGCTTAGTGGGGGGGACAGGGCTGCCCCAGCATTTT. Its protein is CASSLVGGTGLPQHF.

The chain uses TRBV13 and TRBJ1-2, with D possibly matching TRBD1 (5 bases). Germline lookup yields CDR1 PRHDT and CDR2 FYEKMQ (reference sequence). V lost 2 bases and J 7 bases, leaving 14 bases between the germline ends. The CDR3 has 14 amino acids. CDR3 loop: CASSLSGGMIGYTF. The CDR3, as DNA: TGTGCCAGCAGCTTATCCGGGGGGATGATTGGCTACACCTTC.

The gene calls are TRBV3-1 (or the pseudogene TRBV3-2) and TRBJ1-5; 9 nucleotides agree with TRBD1. The CDR3 consists of 15 residues. Per germline, CDR1 LGHDT and CDR2 YNNKEL (reference sequence). The trim removed 6 bases at V and 7 bases at J, leaving 10 bases unmatched. In DNA, the CDR3 is TGTGCCAGCAGTCACCATGGACAGGGGAACCAGCCCCAGCATTTT. This codes for CASSHHGQGNQPQHF.

V is TRBV4-1 and J is TRBJ1-2, with D maybe TRBD1 (5 bases). Germline V gene data show CDR1 as MGHRA and CDR2 as YSYEKL. The V gene lost 0 bases and the J gene lost 4 bases, with 9 bases spanning the gap. The CDR3 is 14 residues long. The CDR3 reads CASSQDGGFYGYTF. The DNA of the CDR3 is TGCGCCAGCAGCCAAGATGGGGGATTCTATGGCTACACCTTC.

This chain's CDR3 is CAISESLRGGGDTQYF. The CDR3 DNA follows: TGTGCCATCAGTGAGTCTCTGCGGGGTGGAGGAGATACGCAGTATTTT. The genes are TRBV10-3 and TRBJ2-3; D may be TRBD2 (6 bases). The germline gives CDR1 ENHRY, CDR2 SYGVKD. The CDR3 is 16 residues long. V was clipped by 0 bases and J by 5 bases, with 15 bases between them.

V is TRBV24-1 and J is TRBJ2-7; TRBD1 agrees at 7 bases. Germline CDR1 is KGHDR and CDR2 is SFDVKD. V trimming: 4 bases; J trimming: 4 bases; junction bases outside the gene matches: 9. CDR3 size: 15 residues. This CDR3 is CATSDSGQKNYEQYF. DNA of the CDR3: TGTGCCACCAGTGACTCGGGACAGAAGAATTACGAGCAGTACTTC.